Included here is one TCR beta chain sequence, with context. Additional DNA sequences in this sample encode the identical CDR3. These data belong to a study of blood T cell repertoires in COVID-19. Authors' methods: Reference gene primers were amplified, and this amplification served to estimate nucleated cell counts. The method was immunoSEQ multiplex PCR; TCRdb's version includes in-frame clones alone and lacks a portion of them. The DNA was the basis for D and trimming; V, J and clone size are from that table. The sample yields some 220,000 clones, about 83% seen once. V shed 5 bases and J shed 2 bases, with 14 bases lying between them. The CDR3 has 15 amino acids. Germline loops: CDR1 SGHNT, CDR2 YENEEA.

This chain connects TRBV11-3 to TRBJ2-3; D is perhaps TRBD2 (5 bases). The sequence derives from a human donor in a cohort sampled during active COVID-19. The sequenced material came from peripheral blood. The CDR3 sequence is CASSPSRGPTDTQYF. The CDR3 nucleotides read TGTGCCAGCAGCCCCTCGCGAGGGCCCACAGATACGCAGTATTTT.